This TCR beta chain was documented in a study of control samples from healthy donors and cancer patients. Clones were sequenced by immunoSEQ multiplex PCR, and TCRdb holds only the in-frame ones, with some missing. The sample lists fewer than 200,000 clones; 85% to 95% were seen once. Germline CDR1 and CDR2: MNHEY and SVGAGI. CDR3 size: 11 residues. V was shortened by 8 bases and J by 1 base, with 5 bases between the two germline ends. This clonotype originated in a man aged 18 to 30 in good health. The rearrangement joins TRBV6-5 to TRBJ1-1, with D uncertain. Sequencing input: blood. As DNA, the CDR3 is TGTGCCAGCGGAAAGAACACTGAAGCTTTCTTT. Protein sequence: CASGKNTEAFF.